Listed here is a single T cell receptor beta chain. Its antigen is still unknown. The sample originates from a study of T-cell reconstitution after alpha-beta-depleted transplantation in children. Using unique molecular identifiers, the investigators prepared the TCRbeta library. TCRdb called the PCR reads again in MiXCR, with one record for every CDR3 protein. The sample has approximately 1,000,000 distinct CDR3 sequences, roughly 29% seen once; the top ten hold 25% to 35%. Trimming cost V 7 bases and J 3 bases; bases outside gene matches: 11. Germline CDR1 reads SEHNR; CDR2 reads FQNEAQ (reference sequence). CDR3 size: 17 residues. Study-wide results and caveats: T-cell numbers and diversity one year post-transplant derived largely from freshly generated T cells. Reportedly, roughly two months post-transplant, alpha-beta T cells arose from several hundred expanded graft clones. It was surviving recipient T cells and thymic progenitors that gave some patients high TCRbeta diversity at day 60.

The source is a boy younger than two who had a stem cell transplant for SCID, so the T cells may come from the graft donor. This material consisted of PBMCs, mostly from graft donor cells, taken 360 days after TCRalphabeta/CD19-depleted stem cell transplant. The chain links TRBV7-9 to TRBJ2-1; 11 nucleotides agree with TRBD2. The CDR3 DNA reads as TGTGCCAGCACCAGGGCTAGCGGGGGGTTTATCTACAATGAGCAGTTCTTC. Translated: CASTRASGGFIYNEQFF.